The clone carrying this T cell receptor beta chain was observed a handful of times. Its antigen is unknown. These data belong to a study of T cells in Graves' hyperthyroidism and ophthalmopathy. Study-level results: Before onset, ophthalmopathy was predicted by the model a median approximately 6.6 months earlier. Most thyroid-expanded clonotypes above 0.001 were also found in blood.

The diagnoses drew upon clinical symptoms, serum thyroxine and TRAb, thyroid ultrasound and orbital computed tomography. Per the germline V gene, CDR1 is MNHNS and CDR2 is SASEGT. Trimming removed 4 bases from V and 3 bases from J, with 14 bases in between. CDR3 length: 15 amino acids. RNA transcripts were the template for amplifying TCR beta CDR3 regions. TCR CDR3 underwent first-round RT-PCR with the HTBI primer set. TCRdb used MiXCR to reprocess the multiplex PCR reads, holding one entry per CDR3 protein. Counted here are under 400,000 distinct CDR3 sequences, approximately 18% occurring once; the ten biggest clones make up approximately 54%.

The origin of this receptor is a woman aged 50 to 65 with Graves' hyperthyroidism. The chain recombines TRBV6-1 with TRBJ2-3, with D perhaps TRBD2 (5 bases). Input material: blood. The DNA for the CDR3 is TGTGCCAGCAGTGCTAGCTGGGGTGAGACAGATACGCAGTATTTT. This encodes CASSASWGETDTQYF.